Presented here are 32 T cell receptor beta chains from one specimen sequenced in a study of T cells after yellow fever vaccination (dated by TCRdb to the late 2010s). The meaning of the sample's treatment or condition label: live attenuated yellow fever vaccine strain. Libraries came from 5' RACE. The data were produced on an Illumina HiSeq 2500. TCRdb applied fastp at Q25 and MiXCR to the public reads, then kept only in-frame beta chains. Records with the same CDR3 protein are collapsed into one entry carrying the most frequent genes and DNA. The sample table contains hundreds of thousands of distinct CDR3 sequences; only one count was recorded for 9% to 15% of them. Together, the top ten hold 14% to 15% of the sample. The sample consisted of PBMCs, taken on the day of the yellow fever booster vaccination. The receptors come from a young man who received the YFV17D yellow fever vaccine.

This clonotype was recorded many times. This CDR3 reads CASSRDRVTGELFF. The CDR3, as DNA: TGTGCCAGCAGCCGGGACAGGGTTACCGGGGAGCTGTTTTTT. The J gene is TRBJ2-2, the V gene TRBV7-3; 9 positions match TRBD1. V lost 5 bases to trimming and J lost 5 bases; unmatched junction nucleotides: 3. In germline, CDR1 is SGHTA, CDR2 FQGTGA. The CDR3 runs 14 residues.

This chain links TRBV30 with TRBJ2-5; perhaps TRBD1 as D (5 bases). CDR3 size: 12 residues. Trimming shortened V by 5 bases and J by 1 base, and 8 bases separated the two germline ends. Germline lookup yields CDR1 GTSNPN and CDR2 SVGIG (reference sequence). CDR3 sequence reads: CAWGQAQETQYF. As DNA, the CDR3 is TGTGCCTGGGGACAAGCCCAAGAGACCCAGTACTTC.

The chain couples TRBV9 to TRBJ2-1, with D possibly being TRBD1 or TRBD2 (5 bases each). The CDR3 runs 13 residues. V dropped 4 bases and J dropped 7 bases, with 12 bases sitting between them. CDR1 and CDR2 from the germline V gene are SGDLS and YYNGEE. The chain's CDR3 is CASSWGRGNEQFF. The CDR3 region has the DNA TGTGCCAGCAGCTGGGGGAGAGGGAATGAGCAGTTCTTC.

This sequence joins TRBV6-6 and TRBJ2-4; no firm D call. Trimming removed 0 bases at V and 9 bases at J, with 3 bases between. The CDR3 covers 11 residues. Germline-derived CDR1 and CDR2 are MNHNY and SVGAGI (reference sequence). The CDR3 bases are TGTGCCAGCAGTTACTCAGGCATTCAGTACTTC. Its protein is CASSYSGIQYF.

This clonotype showed up just a few times. The chain carries TRBV24-1 and TRBJ2-5, with D possibly matching TRBD1 (7 bases). Trimming removed 4 bases at V and 5 bases at J, with 16 bases between. The CDR3 is 15 residues long. CDR1 KGHDR and CDR2 SFDVKD come from the germline V gene. CDR3: CATSERQGGRETQYF. CDR3 nucleotide sequence: TGTGCCACCAGTGAGAGACAGGGAGGTCGGGAGACCCAGTACTTC.

This clonotype was seen more than once but under ten times. One junction end disagrees with the germline gene, perhaps due to a read error. This chain connects TRBV6-1 to TRBJ2-7, with 14 bases that match TRBD2. The CDR3 sequence is 14 residues long. The germline CDR1 and CDR2 sequences are MNHNS and SASEGT. The CDR3 protein is CASSRTGTSGRALF. The CDR3 coding sequence is TGTGCCAGCAGTCGAACCGGGACTAGCGGGAGAGCCCTCTTC.

V usage is TRBV20-1 and J usage is TRBJ2-3; possibly TRBD1 or TRBD2 for D (6 bases each). The CDR3 is 16 residues long. V shed 4 bases and J shed 0 bases, with 17 bases lying between them. Per the germline V gene, CDR1 is DFQATT and CDR2 is SNEGSKA (reference sequence). Here the CDR3 DNA reads TGCAGTGCTATTAAGGTGTCGGGGGCTAGCACAGATACGCAGTATTTT. This translates into CSAIKVSGASTDTQYF.

This clonotype was counted a few times. J is TRBJ2-1 and V is TRBV6-1; D is undetermined. Trimming left V 5 bases short and J 0 bases short, with 14 bases between. CDR1 and CDR2 from the germline V gene are MNHNS and SASEGT. This CDR3 is built from 16 residues. DNA of the CDR3: TGTGCCAGCAGTCCCGACTTCTTCAGCTCCTACAATGAGCAGTTCTTC. Amino acids: CASSPDFFSSYNEQFF.

This clonotype showed up just once. The chain recombines TRBV5-1 with TRBJ2-1, with D unresolved. The germline gives CDR1 SGHRS, CDR2 YFSETQ. The length of the CDR3 is 15 residues. Trimming removed 3 bases from V and 6 bases from J, with 16 bases in between. The CDR3 loop reads CASSYWARDGNEQFF. The CDR3 nucleotides read TGCGCCAGCAGCTATTGGGCTAGGGATGGCAATGAGCAGTTCTTC.

This clonotype occurred many times. The chain couples TRBV7-2 to TRBJ2-3; possible D gene TRBD2, 6 bases. CDR1 and CDR2 (germline): SGHTA, FQGNSA. V shed 2 bases and J shed 2 bases, with 14 bases lying between them. The CDR3 has 16 amino acids. CDR3 in amino acids: CASSLYRLRDTDTQYF. As DNA, the CDR3 is TGTGCCAGCAGCTTATATCGGTTGCGGGACACAGATACGCAGTATTTT.

This sequence joins TRBV6-5 and TRBJ2-5; no reliable D call. This CDR3 spans 13 amino acids. Germline V gives CDR1 MNHEY, CDR2 SVGAGI. V was clipped by 5 bases and J by 5 bases, with 12 bases between them. The CDR3 sequence: CASSTYSPETQYF. CDR3 sequence (DNA): TGTGCCAGCAGTACTTACAGCCCCGAGACCCAGTACTTC.

CDR3 amino acids: CASSEAGTTYYEQYF. CDR3 in DNA: TGTGCCAGCAGTGAAGCCGGGACTACCTACTACGAGCAGTACTTC. The chain uses TRBV2 and TRBJ2-7, with 7 bases matching TRBD2. The V gene's germline CDR1 is SNHLY and CDR2 FYNNEI. This CDR3 has 15 residues. V shed 0 bases and J 3 bases; nucleotides not matched to a gene: 5.

This clonotype was seen just once. The chain carries TRBV19 and TRBJ2-2; 7 bases fit TRBD1. Per germline, CDR1 LNHDA and CDR2 SQIVND (reference sequence). The CDR3 covers 16 residues. The V and J ends lost 1 base and 9 bases, in that order; junction bases with no gene match: 11. Written as DNA, the CDR3 is TGTGCCAGTAGTATAGTGGAAGGGGGCGCTTCGCGGGAGCTGTTTTTT. Its protein is CASSIVEGGASRELFF.

This chain uses TRBV7-9 with TRBJ2-2, with D maybe TRBD2 (6 bases). This CDR3 is built from 15 residues. Germline CDR1 reads SEHNR; CDR2 reads FQNEAQ (reference sequence). Trimming took off 3 bases at V and 4 bases at J, with 12 bases between the two ends. CDR3 nucleotide sequence: TGTGCCAGCAGCTTTTCGGGAGTCGGCACCGGGGAGCTGTTTTTT. The encoded protein is CASSFSGVGTGELFF.

The gene calls are TRBV19 and TRBJ1-1; a possible D gene is TRBD1 (6 bases). Per the germline V gene, CDR1 is LNHDA and CDR2 is SQIVND (reference sequence). The CDR3 spans 14 residues. Trimming pared 3 bases from V and 4 bases from J, leaving 12 bases between. The CDR3 sequence: CASSIREGGTEAFF. CDR3 DNA: TGTGCCAGTAGTATTCGAGAAGGGGGCACTGAAGCTTTCTTT.

In its sample, this clonotype was seen a few times. The genes are TRBV12-3 or TRBV12-4 and TRBJ2-1; D call uncertain. CDR3 length: 14 residues. V lost 8 bases and J lost 0, with 11 bases in between. The CDR3 loop is CASGWKSSYNEQFF. The CDR3 DNA follows: TGTGCCAGCGGTTGGAAGAGCTCCTACAATGAGCAGTTCTTC.

The table lists this clonotype with a few counts. This chain joins TRBV7-9 and TRBJ2-3; D is unclear. V lost 7 bases to trimming and J lost 4 bases, with 18 bases between them. The germline V gene has CDR1 SEHNR and CDR2 FQNEAQ (reference sequence). The CDR3 is made up of 15 amino acids. The CDR3 loop is CASNLPTDRPDTQYF. The CDR3 region has the DNA TGTGCCAGCAACCTTCCTACGGACCGCCCAGATACGCAGTATTTT.

The rearrangement joins TRBV3-1 to TRBJ2-4, with 7 bases fitting TRBD1. The CDR3 has 15 residues. The V gene end was trimmed by 1 base and the J gene end by 3 bases; junction bases not matched to a gene: 3. CDR1 is LGHDT, CDR2 YNNKEL, per germline (reference sequence). The CDR3 DNA is TGTGCCAGCAGCCAAGTTTGGGACAGCAAAAACATTCAGTACTTC. Amino acid sequence: CASSQVWDSKNIQYF.

Many counts were recorded for this clonotype. The chain links TRBV29-1 to TRBJ1-6; the D gene is possibly TRBD1 (5 bases). The CDR3 sequence is 12 residues long. Per the germline V gene, CDR1 is SQVTM and CDR2 is ANQGSEA. The ends were cut back, 5 bases at V and 11 bases at J, with 13 bases in the middle. CDR3 sequence (DNA): TGCAGCGTTTCCGAGGGGTCGGCACCCCTCCACTTT. It is translated as CSVSEGSAPLHF.

The genes are TRBV7-8 and TRBJ2-7; 8 bases line up with TRBD1. Germline lookup yields CDR1 SGHVS and CDR2 FQNEAQ. The CDR3 runs 14 residues. Losses at the gene ends were 8 bases for V and 0 bases for J; bases not matched to a gene: 6. The CDR3 sequence: CASGRQGSSYEQYF. CDR3 coding DNA: TGTGCCAGCGGACGACAGGGGAGCTCCTACGAGCAGTACTTC.

The V gene is TRBV10-2, the J gene TRBJ2-2; 9 bases fit TRBD2. The CDR3 consists of 14 residues. Per the germline V gene, CDR1 is WSHSY and CDR2 is SAAADI. Germline trimming cut 8 bases from V and 2 bases from J; bases unmatched to any gene: 3. The DNA of the CDR3 is TGCGCCAGCCAAGCGGGAGGTAACACCGGGGAGCTGTTTTTT. Encoded protein: CASQAGGNTGELFF.

The chain links TRBV29-1 to TRBJ2-7; 7 bases are shared with TRBD1. The CDR3 consists of 12 residues. The germline V gene encodes CDR1 SQVTM and CDR2 ANQGSEA. Losses at the gene ends were 3 bases for V and 5 bases for J; bases not matched to a gene: 4. CDR3 coding DNA: TGCAGCGTTGAGAGGGGGCTCAACGAGCAGTACTTC. Translating it yields CSVERGLNEQYF.

V and J are TRBV28 and TRBJ1-1; weak D call: TRBD1 (6 bases). In germline, CDR1 is MDHEN, CDR2 SYDVKM. V was cut by 7 bases and J by 0 bases, with 9 bases left in between. This CDR3 is 13 amino acids long. The CDR3, as DNA: TGTGCCAGCAAGGACAGCCTGAACACTGAAGCTTTCTTT. Translated: CASKDSLNTEAFF. Complete variable domain (other parts from reference TRBV28 and TRBJ1-1): DVKVTQSSRYLVKRTGEKVFLECVQDMDHENMFWYRQDPGLGLRLIYFSYDVKMKEKGDIPEGYSVSREKKERFSLILESASTNQTSMYLCASKDSLNTEAFFGQGTRLTVV.

This clonotype was counted ten times or more. The chain carries TRBV14 and TRBJ2-6; D gene unclear. The V and J ends lost 4 bases and 2 bases respectively, with 3 bases between them. Germline V gene sequence: CDR1 SGHDN, CDR2 FVKESK. The CDR3 totals 13 residues. CDR3: CASSRAGANVLTF. The CDR3 DNA reads as TGTGCCAGCAGCCGAGCTGGGGCCAACGTCCTGACTTTC.

This clonotype was seen a few times. The chain is built from TRBV6-5 and TRBJ2-1; 10 positions agree with TRBD2. The CDR3 has 17 amino acids. Trimming at V came to 0 bases and at J to 2 bases, leaving 4 bases not matched to a gene. Germline V gene data show CDR1 as MNHEY and CDR2 as SVGAGI. The DNA of the CDR3 is TGTGCCAGCAGTTACTCTTCTAGCGGGAGTGCCTACAATGAGCAGTTCTTC. Translating it yields CASSYSSSGSAYNEQFF.

This chain links TRBV7-2 with TRBJ1-1; a possible D gene is TRBD1 (6 bases). Germline CDR1 SGHTA, CDR2 FQGNSA. This CDR3 is 16 amino acids long. V shed 1 base and J shed 3 bases, with 15 bases lying between them. The CDR3 nucleotides are TGTGCCAGCAGCTTAGGTGGGGGGGCGAGGTACACTGAAGCTTTCTTT. This gives the protein CASSLGGGARYTEAFF.

There are a few counts of this clonotype. The rearrangement uses TRBV12-3 or TRBV12-4 and TRBJ1-1; 8 bases are shared with TRBD1. The CDR3 runs 16 residues. V shed 3 bases, J shed 1 base, and the junction held 7 bases outside the gene matches. The CDR3 coding sequence is TGTGCCAGCAGTTTCTCAGGGGGCGGAGGGAACACTGAAGCTTTCTTT. It encodes CASSFSGGGGNTEAFF.

This clonotype was seen more than once but under ten times. V gene TRBV12-3 or TRBV12-4 combines with J gene TRBJ2-3; 8 nucleotides line up with TRBD1. CDR3 size: 14 residues. After removal of 1 base from V and 8 bases from J, the junction contained 5 bases not matched to a gene. The chain's CDR3 is CASSLGTGSPTQYF. DNA of the CDR3: TGTGCCAGCAGTTTAGGGACAGGGAGTCCTACGCAGTATTTT.

This clonotype has more than one count but fewer than ten. V gene TRBV6-1 combines with J gene TRBJ2-5, with D uncertain. From germline, CDR1 is MNHNS and CDR2 SASEGT. V was clipped by 8 bases and J by 0 bases, with 19 bases between them. The CDR3 is 16 amino acids. The CDR3 loop reads CASLKGRIQNQETQYF. As DNA, the CDR3 is TGTGCCAGCTTAAAGGGCAGAATCCAAAACCAAGAGACCCAGTACTTC.

This chain joins TRBV18 and TRBJ1-5; D remains unclear. Germline loops: CDR1 KGHSH, CDR2 LQKENI. The CDR3 covers 13 residues. Trimming took off 2 bases at V and 6 bases at J, with 8 bases between the two ends. As DNA, the CDR3 is TGTGCCAGCTCACCAGCTAGCGGTCAGCCCCAGCATTTT. Its protein product is CASSPASGQPQHF.

The V call is TRBV15, the J call TRBJ2-7, with TRBD2 identical over 9 bases. CDR1 and CDR2 from the germline V gene are LNHNV and YYDKDF (reference sequence). This CDR3 region has 14 residues. V shed 1 base and J 2 bases; nucleotides not matched to a gene: 0. The CDR3 spells CATSRASGTYEQYF. CDR3 bases: TGTGCCACCAGCAGAGCTAGCGGGACCTACGAGCAGTACTTC.

The sample holds a few counts of this clonotype. The rearrangement links TRBV30 to TRBJ1-5, with 9 bases fitting TRBD1. V shed 6 bases and J 5 bases; nucleotides not matched to a gene: 5. Germline CDR1 reads GTSNPN; CDR2 reads SVGIG (reference sequence). The CDR3 runs to 13 residues. DNA of the CDR3: TGTGCCTGTGGACAGGGGCCGGATCAGCCCCAGCATTTT. Protein product: CACGQGPDQPQHF.